Presented here are 10 T cell receptor beta chains from one specimen sequenced in a study of blood T cell repertoires in COVID-19. Using immunoSEQ multiplex PCR, the repertoire was profiled, and TCRdb retains in-frame clones only, with some absent. This table holds some 150,000 clones, 75% to 90% found once. Sequencing input: peripheral blood. The origin of the receptors is a woman aged 60-75 years with COVID-19, enrolled during active disease.

The chain links TRBV6-5 to TRBJ2-7, with 12 bases identical to TRBD2. The J segment lost 1 base and the V segment lost 6 bases, leaving 1 base of the junction unmatched. This CDR3 spans 14 amino acids. Germline CDR1 and CDR2: MNHEY and SVGAGI. The CDR3 DNA reads as TGTGCCAGCAGCGGGACTAGCGGGTCCTACGAGCAGTACTTC. It specifies CASSGTSGSYEQYF.

CDR3 region: CASRGVAGPYEQYF. The CDR3 nucleotides read TGTGCCAGCAGAGGGGTAGCGGGGCCCTACGAGCAGTACTTC. The rearrangement uses TRBV7-8 and TRBJ2-7; 8 bases agree with TRBD2. Germline lookup yields CDR1 SGHVS and CDR2 FQNEAQ. The CDR3 runs to 14 residues. The J segment lost 2 bases and the V segment lost 6 bases, leaving 6 bases of the junction unmatched.

Here the CDR3 DNA reads TGTGCCAGCAGCCTGGAACGCGGGGGGGCTGGGGCCAACGTCCTGACTTTC. It encodes CASSLERGGAGANVLTF. The chain employs TRBV3-1 (or the pseudogene TRBV3-2) and TRBJ2-6; 9 positions agree with TRBD2. The CDR3 is 17 residues long. In germline, CDR1 is LGHDT, CDR2 YNNKEL (reference sequence). J gave up 2 bases and V 4 bases, and 6 bases lay outside the gene matches.

The CDR3 nucleotides are TGTGCCAGCAGCGTAGGGGATGCAGGGGTGGGCTATGGCTACACCTTC. As protein: CASSVGDAGVGYGYTF. This rearrangement joins TRBV9 to TRBJ1-2; possible D gene TRBD1, 6 bases. Deletions cut 0 bases from V and 4 bases from J, with 16 bases between. The CDR3 spans 16 residues. The germline V gene has CDR1 SGDLS and CDR2 YYNGEE. Combining the CDR3 with reference TRBV9 and TRBJ1-2 gives the whole variable domain DSGVTQTPKHLITATGQRVTLRCSPRSGDLSVYWYQQSLDQGLQFLIQYYNGEERAKGNILERFSAQQFPDLHSELNLSSLELGDSALYFCASSVGDAGVGYGYTFGSGTRLTVV.

This chain uses TRBV19 with TRBJ1-1; D not certain. V dropped 1 base and J dropped 6 bases, with 9 bases sitting between them. The CDR3 covers 13 residues. Germline CDR1 and CDR2: LNHDA and SQIVND (reference sequence). The CDR3 sequence is CASSIGLLPEAFF. The CDR3 DNA sequence: TGTGCCAGTAGTATAGGACTTTTACCTGAAGCTTTCTTT.

V gene TRBV7-9 combines with J gene TRBJ1-2, with D unclear. CDR3 length: 12 residues. The V gene lost 1 base and the J gene lost 14 bases, with 14 bases spanning the gap. Germline V gene lookup returns CDR1 SEHNR and CDR2 FQNEAQ (reference sequence). The CDR3 bases are TGTGCCAGCAGCTTAGGAGTCGCGGGTCTTACCTTC. Encoded protein: CASSLGVAGLTF.

Only a few counts were recorded for this clone. The V and J genes are TRBV25-1 and TRBJ1-1, with no clear D. Germline V CDR1 and CDR2: MGHDK, SYGVNS. Trimming took off 2 bases at V and 9 bases at J, with 19 bases between the two ends. The CDR3 runs 15 residues. For the CDR3, the DNA is TGTGCCAGCAGTGAAAACTCCGCGGCGAGGAGTAAAGCTTTCTTT. Encoded protein: CASSENSAARSKAFF.

The chain combines TRBV30 with TRBJ2-4, with a possible D match to TRBD2 (5 bases). The CDR3 is 13 residues long. The germline CDR1 and CDR2 sequences are GTSNPN and SVGIG (reference sequence). Trimming took off 0 bases at V and 6 bases at J, with 9 bases between the two ends. The CDR3 sequence is CAWSVEGSNIQYF. The CDR3 nucleotides read TGTGCCTGGAGTGTAGAGGGTTCAAACATTCAGTACTTC.

This chain links TRBV3-1 (or the pseudogene TRBV3-2) with TRBJ2-5, with 9 bases matching TRBD2. Germline V lookup: CDR1 LGHDT, CDR2 YNNKEL (reference sequence). The J segment lost 0 bases and the V segment lost 1 base, leaving 6 bases of the junction unmatched. There are 17 residues in the CDR3. The CDR3 bases are TGTGCCAGCAGCCAAGTTACGGCGGGGGGGTACCAAGAGACCCAGTACTTC. It specifies CASSQVTAGGYQETQYF.

The rearrangement uses TRBV6-2 or TRBV6-3 and TRBJ2-7, with 8 bases lining up with TRBD1. This CDR3 spans 15 amino acids. Germline values: CDR1 MNHEY, CDR2 SVGEGT. The ends lost 3 bases at V and 3 bases at J; junction bases unmatched: 7. This CDR3 is CASSYRDRNIYEQYF. The CDR3 DNA reads TGTGCCAGCAGTTATCGGGACAGGAATATCTACGAGCAGTACTTC.